This TCR beta chain originates from a study of OX40 agonist ivuxolimab in advanced cancers. The assay was immunoSEQ multiplex PCR, and TCRdb's table has in-frame clones only and misses some. The sample holds 55,000 to 75,000 clones, 80% to 90% seen once. Germline V gene data show CDR1 as SGHRS and CDR2 as YFSETQ. V was shortened by 1 base and J by 8 bases, with 13 bases between the two germline ends. This CDR3 comprises 15 residues. The sequence was collected from an adult with an advanced solid tumor such as melanoma, head and neck, liver or kidney cancer. This chain uses TRBV5-1 with TRBJ1-6; TRBD1 is a possible D gene (5 bases). The sequencing used CD4+ or CD8+ T cells sorted from blood, collected in a trial of the OX40 agonist ivuxolimab. The CDR3 spells CASSLIGEVDSPLHF. The CDR3 DNA is TGCGCCAGCAGCTTGATAGGGGAGGTAGATTCACCCCTCCACTTT. Drawing the rest from reference TRBV5-1 and TRBJ1-6, the complete variable domain is KAGVTQTPRYLIKTRGQQVTLSCSPISGHRSVSWYQQTPGQGLQFLFEYFSETQRNKGNFPGRFSGRQFSNSRSEMNVSTLELGDSALYLCASSLIGEVDSPLHFGNGTRLTVT.